This T cell receptor (beta chain) was captured by sequencing in a study of CD8+ T cells in alopecia areata. This CDR3 region has 15 residues. V lost 2 bases, J lost 7 bases, and 17 bases lay in between. Germline loops: CDR1 MNHEY, CDR2 SMNVEV (reference sequence). RNA was isolated and reverse transcribed to cDNA, the sequencing template. The method was immunoSEQ multiplex PCR; TCRdb's version includes in-frame clones alone and lacks a portion of them. The table has around 4,300 clones, 60% seen once. The treatment denotes: oral pan-JAK inhibitor, 5-10 mg twice daily. Punch biopsies of lesional scalp, plus peripheral blood, were taken from alopecia areata patients.

The receptor's source is a human donor with alopecia areata. This material consisted of skin, taken around week 36, from a patient treated with tofacitinib. The chain employs TRBV27 and TRBJ1-1, with a weak D call TRBD1 (6 bases). The CDR3 loop reads CASSLRPGGPLEAFF. CDR3 sequence (DNA): TGTGCCAGCAGTTTACGTCCTGGGGGCCCGCTTGAAGCTTTCTTT.